A single sample is the source of the 14 T cell receptor beta chains below, sequenced in a study of cytomegalovirus exposure and HLA in healthy donors. With 60 Vbeta and 13 Jbeta primers, the PCR was carried out. Method: immunoSEQ multiplex PCR; TCRdb's copy keeps in-frame clones and lacks some. The table has 150,000 or so clones, approximately 84% seen once. Sequences were obtained from PBMCs. The receptors were sampled from a boy aged 2-9 years in good health and CMV-seronegative.

The chain links TRBV2 to TRBJ1-2; TRBD1 agrees at 7 bases. The CDR3 loop spans 14 amino acids. The germline gives CDR1 SNHLY, CDR2 FYNNEI. V was pared by 5 bases and J by 4 bases, with 7 bases of the junction left unmatched. CDR3 protein: CASSYGTAPYGYTF. DNA for the CDR3: TGTGCCAGCAGTTATGGGACAGCCCCCTATGGCTACACCTTC.

For the CDR3, the DNA is TGTGCCAGCAGTGAGTCGGTCGAGCAGTACTTC. Translation gives CASSESVEQYF. The chain is built from TRBV2 and TRBJ2-5; D gene ambiguous. The J call may be wrong; the DNA end is better matched by TRBJ2-7. The CDR3 has 11 amino acids. Germline V gives CDR1 SNHLY, CDR2 FYNNEI.

The rearrangement joins TRBV19 to TRBJ2-7; 8 bases match TRBD2. Trimming removed 5 bases from V and 2 bases from J; junction bases left unmatched: 8. The CDR3 loop spans 15 amino acids. Germline V CDR1 and CDR2: LNHDA, SQIVND (reference sequence). The CDR3 DNA reads TGTGCCAGTAGTTCCTTAGCGGGGCTCACCTACGAGCAGTACTTC. This codes for CASSSLAGLTYEQYF. The full variable domain, completed using reference TRBV19 and TRBJ2-7, is DGGITQSPKYLFRKEGQNVTLSCEQNLNHDAMYWYRQDPGQGLRLIYYSQIVNDFQKGDIAEGYSVSREKKESFPLTVTSAQKNPTAFYLCASSSLAGLTYEQYFGPGTRLTVT.

The chain has TRBV15 and TRBJ1-2, with 9 nucleotides matching TRBD1. V was pared by 4 bases and J by 5 bases, with 8 bases of the junction left unmatched. From germline, CDR1 is LNHNV and CDR2 YYDKDF (reference sequence). The CDR3 spans 15 residues. CDR3 sequence: CATSINAGTGYGYTF. The DNA for the CDR3 is TGTGCCACCAGCATTAACGCCGGGACAGGGTATGGCTACACCTTC.

In DNA form, the CDR3 reads TGTGCCAGCAGTACCGACAGGACCTATGGCTACACCTTC. Its protein product is CASSTDRTYGYTF. J is TRBJ1-2 and V is TRBV2, with D maybe TRBD1 (6 bases). The germline gives CDR1 SNHLY, CDR2 FYNNEI. Trimming pared 5 bases from V and 4 bases from J, leaving 11 bases between. CDR3 length: 13 residues.

The CDR3 loop is CAIRDTSGSYEQYF. The CDR3 DNA reads as TGTGCCATAAGAGATACTAGCGGGAGTTACGAGCAGTACTTC. The J gene is TRBJ2-7, the V gene TRBV10-3, with 11 bases matching TRBD2. With V trimmed by 9 bases and J by 4 bases, 8 bases remained unmatched. Looked up from germline, CDR1 is ENHRY and CDR2 is SYGVKD. This CDR3 spans 14 amino acids.

The J gene is TRBJ2-3, the V gene TRBV30; 7 nucleotides align to TRBD2. CDR1 is GTSNPN, CDR2 SVGIG, per germline (reference sequence). The CDR3 consists of 13 residues. V lost 5 bases to trimming and J lost 4 bases; unmatched junction nucleotides: 6. CDR3 sequence reads: CAWGVTSPDTQYF. The CDR3, as DNA: TGTGCCTGGGGGGTGACTAGCCCAGATACGCAGTATTTT.

The chain has TRBV30 and TRBJ1-4, with 9 bases matching TRBD1. Germline loops: CDR1 GTSNPN, CDR2 SVGIG (reference sequence). With 3 bases clipped from V and 8 bases from J, the junction kept 16 bases outside the gene matches. This CDR3 region has 17 residues. The CDR3 DNA reads as TGTGCCTGGAGGTCGGGTCAAGGACAGGGGCAGGGAGAAAAACTGTTTTTT. The encoded protein is CAWRSGQGQGQGEKLFF. Full variable domain (remainder filled in from reference TRBV30 and TRBJ1-4): SQTIHQWPATLVQPVGSPLSLECTVEGTSNPNLYWYRQAAGRGLQLLFYSVGIGQISSEVPQNLSASRPQDRQFILSSKKLLLSDSGFYLCAWRSGQGQGQGEKLFFGSGTQLSVL.

The chain uses TRBV7-9 and TRBJ2-7, with unresolved D. In germline, CDR1 is SEHNR, CDR2 FQNEAQ (reference sequence). The CDR3 runs to 13 residues. The germline V and J ends were trimmed by 1 base and 7 bases, with 11 bases remaining between them. CDR3 loop: CASSLELHFEQYF. The DNA of the CDR3 is TGTGCCAGCAGCTTAGAACTCCACTTTGAGCAGTACTTC. The full variable domain, with the rest looked up from reference TRBV7-9 and TRBJ2-7, is DTGVSQNPRHKITKRGQNVTFRCDPISEHNRLYWYRQTLGQGPEFLTYFQNEAQLEKSRLLSDRFSAERPKGSFSTLEIQRTEQGDSAMYLCASSLELHFEQYFGPGTRLTVT.

The genes are TRBV5-4 and TRBJ1-1, with no clear D. Per the germline V gene, CDR1 is SGHNT and CDR2 is YYREEE (reference sequence). The V end was cut by 1 base, the J end by 3 bases, with 13 bases between. This CDR3 is 15 amino acids long. The CDR3 bases are TGTGCCAGCAGCTTGTTTAATCCGGTGGACACTGAAGCTTTCTTT. Its protein product is CASSLFNPVDTEAFF.

With respect to this clone: Distinct nucleotide sequences in the sample also encode this CDR3. The V and J genes are TRBV19 and TRBJ1-1; 8 bases map to TRBD1. Germline CDR1 LNHDA, CDR2 SQIVND (reference sequence). V lost 4 bases and J lost 0; bases outside the gene matches: 1. This CDR3 has 14 amino acids. In DNA form, the CDR3 reads TGTGCCAGTAGTAAGGACAGGGTGAACACTGAAGCTTTCTTT. Translation: CASSKDRVNTEAFF.

This clone appeared a single time. The chain links TRBV15 to TRBJ2-7, with D maybe TRBD1 (6 bases). Trimming removed 5 bases at V and 3 bases at J, with 17 bases between. The germline CDR1 and CDR2 sequences are LNHNV and YYDKDF (reference sequence). The CDR3 runs 15 residues. The DNA of the CDR3 is TGTGCCACCAGCTCACAGGCCCCCAGGGGCTACGAGCAGTACTTC. Encoded protein: CATSSQAPRGYEQYF.

This clone was found a few times. V is TRBV10-3 and J is TRBJ1-2; tentative D call: TRBD1 (6 bases). Germline V CDR1 and CDR2: ENHRY, SYGVKD. V shed 6 bases and J shed 1 base, with 6 bases lying between them. This CDR3 is 12 amino acids long. CDR3 bases: TGTGCCATCAGCAGGGGTAACTATGGCTACACCTTC. Translation gives CAISRGNYGYTF.

V gene TRBV5-1 combines with J gene TRBJ2-7; 11 positions agree with TRBD1. The germline gives CDR1 SGHRS, CDR2 YFSETQ. V dropped 0 bases and J dropped 3; count of bases not matched to a gene: 2. There are 15 residues in the CDR3. The CDR3 spells CASSLAGTGGYEQYF. The CDR3 coding sequence is TGCGCCAGCAGCTTGGCCGGGACAGGGGGCTACGAGCAGTACTTC.